The 4 T cell receptor beta chains below come from one sample, sequenced in a study of cytomegalovirus exposure and HLA in healthy donors. Both 60 Vbeta primers and 13 Jbeta primers went into the PCR. Only in-frame clones appear in the TCRdb table, and some are missing; sequencing was by immunoSEQ multiplex PCR. The profile shows about 180,000 clones, 80% of them singletons. Sequences were obtained from PBMCs. The receptors come from a woman in her 30s in good health and CMV-seronegative.

The rearrangement joins TRBV4-1 to TRBJ1-3, with no clear D. Trimming shortened V by 2 bases and J by 4 bases, and 9 bases separated the two germline ends. CDR3 length equals 14 residues. Germline CDR1 reads MGHRA; CDR2 reads YSYEKL. The CDR3 nucleotides read TGCGCCAGCAGCCAACCGGGGATGGGAAACACCATATATTTT. It codes for CASSQPGMGNTIYF.

This clone appeared once. V and J are TRBV2 and TRBJ1-1; 8 bases are shared with TRBD1. This CDR3 is 13 amino acids long. Unmatched junction bases numbered 5, after V lost 6 bases and J lost 5 bases. Germline V gene sequence: CDR1 SNHLY, CDR2 FYNNEI. In DNA, the CDR3 is TGTGCCAGCAGCCCAGGGGGCTGGACTGAAGCTTTCTTT. Its protein product is CASSPGGWTEAFF.

The chain uses TRBV27 and TRBJ1-1, with D possibly being TRBD1 (5 bases). CDR3 length: 15 residues. The V gene's germline CDR1 is MNHEY and CDR2 SMNVEV (reference sequence). Between the trimmed V and J ends, which lost 9 bases and 0 bases, there was a span of 17 bases. CDR3 bases: TGTGCCAGTTCAAGGGGTAGTTCCATGAACACTGAAGCTTTCTTT. Translation gives CASSRGSSMNTEAFF.

The rearrangement joins TRBV19 to TRBJ2-1, with 8 bases lining up with TRBD1. After removal of 4 bases from V and 3 bases from J, the junction contained 5 bases not matched to a gene. CDR1 LNHDA and CDR2 SQIVND come from the germline V gene (reference sequence). This CDR3 is 15 amino acids long. In DNA, the CDR3 is TGTGCCAGTAGTAGTAGACAGGGGAACTACAATGAGCAGTTCTTC. Amino acid sequence: CASSSRQGNYNEQFF.